Below are 27 T cell receptor beta chains sequenced from a single sample in a study of graft-versus-host responses after intestinal transplantation. This table comes from immunoSEQ multiplex PCR, and its TCRdb copy is limited to in-frame clones, with some not included. The table has more than 80,000 clones, roughly 89% seen once; the top ten hold approximately 0.34%. These receptors lack a known antigen. The source material was unstimulated CD4+ T cells sorted from spleen or lymph node cells, sampled before intestinal transplant. These receptors came from a human donor who received an intestinal transplant.

This clone has only one observation. V is TRBV5-4 and J is TRBJ2-2, with TRBD2 matching 11 bases. Germline V gene lookup returns CDR1 SGHNT and CDR2 YYREEE (reference sequence). CDR3 length: 15 residues. V lost 5 bases and J lost 4; bases outside the gene matches: 4. The chain's CDR3 is CASSSTSGATGELFF. The CDR3 DNA sequence: TGTGCCAGCAGTTCGACTAGCGGGGCCACCGGGGAGCTGTTTTTT. The whole variable domain, filled in from reference TRBV5-4 and TRBJ2-2, reads ETGVTQSPTHLIKTRGQQVTLRCSSQSGHNTVSWYQQALGQGPQFIFQYYREEENGRGNFPPRFSGLQFPNYSSELNVNALELDDSALYLCASSSTSGATGELFFGEGSRLTVL.

V gene TRBV4-1 combines with J gene TRBJ2-5, with 7 bases aligning to TRBD2. This CDR3 region has 12 residues. The germline V gene encodes CDR1 MGHRA and CDR2 YSYEKL. The trim removed 7 bases at V and 5 bases at J, leaving 4 bases unmatched. CDR3 nucleotide sequence: TGCGCCAGCAAGGGAGGGAGTGAGACCCAGTACTTC. This translates into CASKGGSETQYF.

The chain has TRBV4-2 and TRBJ2-1, with 8 bases lining up with TRBD2. Trimming took 3 bases from V and 9 from J; bases not matched to a gene: 10. CDR1 and CDR2 from the germline V gene are LGHNA and YNFKEQ. The CDR3 is made up of 15 amino acids. The CDR3 DNA is TGTGCCAGCAGCCAGGCCGGGACTAGTCTAGCTGAGCAGTTCTTC. This codes for CASSQAGTSLAEQFF.

This clone was found once. The J gene is TRBJ1-2, the V gene TRBV28, with D perhaps matching TRBD1 (6 bases). Germline values: CDR1 MDHEN, CDR2 SYDVKM. V shed 10 bases and J shed 3 bases, with 21 bases lying between them. The CDR3 is made up of 15 amino acids. The CDR3 spells CATVGMGAKHYGYTF. Here the CDR3 DNA reads TGTGCCACGGTGGGGATGGGGGCCAAACACTATGGCTACACCTTC.

The chain joins TRBV15 to TRBJ2-7; 9 bases are shared with TRBD1. The CDR3 spans 15 residues. Germline CDR1 LNHNV, CDR2 YYDKDF (reference sequence). Trimming at V came to 5 bases and at J to 5 bases, leaving 10 bases not matched to a gene. In DNA form, the CDR3 reads TGTGCCACCAGCCTCGACAGGGGGAAACGGAACGAGCAGTACTTC. It codes for CATSLDRGKRNEQYF.

The V gene is TRBV11-2, the J gene TRBJ2-7; 9 positions match TRBD1. CDR1 and CDR2 from the germline V gene are SGHAT and FQNNGV. This CDR3 is built from 14 residues. V shed 6 bases, J shed 9 bases, and the junction held 12 bases outside the gene matches. The CDR3 DNA is TGTGCCAGCAGAGCTCCGGGACAGGGCCTTATGCAGTACTTC. Its translation: CASRAPGQGLMQYF.

The genes are TRBV18 and TRBJ1-5, with TRBD1 as a possible D gene (6 bases). V lost 4 bases and J 6 bases, leaving 13 bases between the germline ends. There are 14 residues in the CDR3. Germline assignment: CDR1 KGHSH and CDR2 LQKENI. CDR3: CASSQGGRGQPQHF. CDR3 nucleotides: TGTGCCAGCTCACAGGGGGGGAGGGGTCAGCCCCAGCATTTT.

The rearrangement uses TRBV6-1 and TRBJ1-5; perhaps TRBD1 as D (6 bases). The CDR3 length is 15 residues. Trimming removed 4 bases at V and 2 bases at J, with 12 bases between. Germline CDR1 and CDR2: MNHNS and SASEGT. CDR3 DNA sequence: TGTGCCAGCAGTGCCGCGGCAGGGGGCAATCAGCCCCAGCATTTT. The encoded protein is CASSAAAGGNQPQHF.

The DNA for the CDR3 is TGTGCCAGCAGCTGGACTTCCTACGAGCAGTACTTC. Amino acid sequence: CASSWTSYEQYF. V usage is TRBV11-2 and J usage is TRBJ2-7; D may be TRBD2 (5 bases). Germline-derived CDR1 and CDR2 are SGHAT and FQNNGV. Trimming took 4 bases from V and 1 from J, leaving 5 bases between them. The CDR3 is made up of 12 amino acids.

This sequence joins TRBV7-2 and TRBJ1-5, with TRBD1 as a possible D gene (5 bases). The germline V gene has CDR1 SGHTA and CDR2 FQGNSA. Trimming removed 5 bases from V and 0 bases from J, with 11 bases in between. CDR3 length equals 15 residues. The CDR3 DNA reads TGTGCCAGCAGCAAACGGACAAATAGCAATCAGCCCCAGCATTTT. Its protein product is CASSKRTNSNQPQHF. The variable domain in full, with the rest retrieved from reference TRBV7-2 and TRBJ1-5, is GAGVSQSPSNKVTEKGKDVELRCDPISGHTALYWYRQSLGQGLEFLIYFQGNSAPDKSGLPSDRFSAERTGGSVSTLTIQRTQQEDSAVYLCASSKRTNSNQPQHFGDGTRLSIL.

The J gene is TRBJ2-7, the V gene TRBV21-1; the table's D call, TRBD1, was not checked against the DNA. TRBV21-1 is a pseudogene. The CDR3 covers 13 residues. The CDR3 loop reads CASSGQGGDEQYF. The DNA for the CDR3 is TGTGCCAGCAGCGGACAGGGCGGCGACGAGCAGTACTTC.

The chain recombines TRBV6-1 with TRBJ2-7; 8 bases fit TRBD1. The CDR3 runs to 13 residues. Germline CDR1 is MNHNS and CDR2 is SASEGT. After removal of 6 bases from V and 5 bases from J, the junction contained 6 bases not matched to a gene. The CDR3 reads CASSSGQGHEQYF. The CDR3 DNA reads TGTGCCAGCAGCTCTGGACAGGGCCACGAGCAGTACTTC.

This rearrangement joins TRBV6-5 to TRBJ1-3; 7 bases match TRBD1. From germline, CDR1 is MNHEY and CDR2 SVGAGI. V was clipped by 8 bases and J by 4 bases; unmatched bases: 8. There are 14 residues in the CDR3. The CDR3 DNA reads TGTGCCAGCCGACAGGGATTGGCCGGAAACACCATATATTTT. The encoded protein is CASRQGLAGNTIYF.

The genes are TRBV6-5 and TRBJ1-2, with D uncertain. The CDR3 length is 15 residues. The germline gives CDR1 MNHEY, CDR2 SVGAGI. V gave up 0 bases and J gave up 3 bases, with 11 bases separating them. The CDR3 bases are TGTGCCAGCAGTTACTCTAGCAGATCCTACTATGGCTACACCTTC. Residues: CASSYSSRSYYGYTF.

The genes are TRBV29-1 and TRBJ2-1, with D possibly TRBD1 on 6 matching bases. From germline, CDR1 is SQVTM and CDR2 ANQGSEA. Trimming took off 7 bases at V and 6 bases at J, with 13 bases between the two ends. The CDR3 runs 12 residues. The CDR3 DNA follows: TGCAGCGGGGGGCGGCAGCGCAATGAGCAGTTCTTC. It encodes CSGGRQRNEQFF.

The chain combines TRBV6-1 with TRBJ2-5; D uncertain. The CDR3 spans 13 residues. Trimming took off 5 bases at V and 5 bases at J, with 12 bases between the two ends. Germline V gene lookup returns CDR1 MNHNS and CDR2 SASEGT. The CDR3 region is CASSLRSRETQYF. The CDR3 bases are TGTGCCAGCAGTCTACGATCGAGGGAGACCCAGTACTTC.

The rearrangement joins TRBV29-1 to TRBJ2-3; D possibly corresponds to TRBD1 (6 bases). V was cut by 6 bases and J by 5 bases, with 12 bases left in between. The CDR3 is 12 residues long. CDR1 and CDR2 from the germline V gene are SQVTM and ANQGSEA. As DNA, the CDR3 is TGCAGCGTGGTACAGGGCCTAGATACGCAGTATTTT. Translating it yields CSVVQGLDTQYF.

The rearrangement uses TRBV2 and TRBJ2-3; D uncertain. V lost 5 bases to trimming and J lost 4 bases, with 13 bases between them. There are 14 residues in the CDR3. Germline V gene data show CDR1 as SNHLY and CDR2 as FYNNEI. Here the CDR3 reads CASSWAPWADTQYF. The CDR3 DNA sequence: TGTGCCAGCAGTTGGGCGCCCTGGGCAGATACGCAGTATTTT. Full variable domain (missing parts from reference TRBV2 and TRBJ2-3): EPEVTQTPSHQVTQMGQEVILRCVPISNHLYFYWYRQILGQKVEFLVSFYNNEISEKSEIFDDQFSVERPDGSNFTLKIRSTKLEDSAMYFCASSWAPWADTQYFGPGTRLTVL.

J is TRBJ2-2 and V is TRBV5-1, with TRBD1 matching 7 bases. Trimming removed 0 bases from V and 3 bases from J; junction bases left unmatched: 8. Germline values: CDR1 SGHRS, CDR2 YFSETQ. CDR3 length equals 17 residues. The CDR3 sequence: CASSLERQGSDTGELFF. CDR3 in DNA: TGCGCCAGCAGCTTGGAACGACAGGGATCGGACACCGGGGAGCTGTTTTTT.

The chain combines TRBV11-2 with TRBJ2-7, with a tentative D call TRBD2 (6 bases). This CDR3 spans 16 amino acids. Germline V gene data show CDR1 as SGHAT and CDR2 as FQNNGV. Trimming left V 0 bases short and J 2 bases short, with 14 bases between. The CDR3 reads CASSLDLGSGTYEQYF. The CDR3, as DNA: TGTGCCAGCAGCTTAGATCTGGGTAGCGGAACCTACGAGCAGTACTTC. The full variable domain, rest sourced from reference TRBV11-2 and TRBJ2-7, is EAGVAQSPRYKIIEKRQSVAFWCNPISGHATLYWYQQILGQGPKLLIQFQNNGVVDDSQLPKDRFSAERLKGVDSTLKIQPAKLEDSAVYLCASSLDLGSGTYEQYFGPGTRLTVT.

This rearrangement joins TRBV6-1 to TRBJ2-3, with TRBD2 as a possible D gene (5 bases). The germline V gene has CDR1 MNHNS and CDR2 SASEGT. Trimming shortened V by 0 bases and J by 11 bases, and 15 bases separated the two germline ends. The CDR3 has 14 residues. CDR3 sequence: CASSEALDPRGQYF. Written as DNA, the CDR3 is TGTGCCAGCAGTGAAGCACTAGACCCCCGGGGGCAGTATTTT.

This clone was found once. V usage is TRBV28 and J usage is TRBJ2-7; TRBD1 aligns across 8 bases. Germline CDR1 and CDR2: MDHEN and SYDVKM. Losses at the gene ends were 4 bases for V and 3 bases for J; bases not matched to a gene: 2. The CDR3 totals 13 residues. The CDR3 coding sequence is TGTGCCAGCAGTTCCGGACAGGGCTACGAGCAGTACTTC. It encodes CASSSGQGYEQYF.

Details on this clone: The limits of the CDR3 on the DNA are not certain, so only TCRdb's listed CDR3 is given. V and J are TRBV5-1 and TRBJ1-3; the D segment call TRBD1 is taken from the table without a DNA check. Germline lookup yields CDR1 SGHRS and CDR2 YFSETQ. The CDR3 is 14 residues long, counting both termini. This CDR3 reads CASSLWGQGSDPYF.

V is TRBV10-3 and J is TRBJ1-5; D unresolved. Per the germline V gene, CDR1 is ENHRY and CDR2 is SYGVKD. The CDR3 covers 13 residues. Trimming stripped 8 bases from V and 3 bases from J, with 11 bases between. The CDR3 DNA is TGTGCCATCCGGGGAGGGAACAATCAGCCCCAGCATTTT. It yields the protein CAIRGGNNQPQHF.

This clone was counted only a few times. The rearrangement links TRBV19 to TRBJ2-7; D is perhaps TRBD2 (5 bases). The V and J ends lost 3 bases and 7 bases respectively, with 13 bases between them. The germline CDR1 and CDR2 sequences are LNHDA and SQIVND (reference sequence). The CDR3 sequence is 13 residues long. This CDR3 reads CASSIQTSMEQYF. Written as DNA, the CDR3 is TGTGCCAGTAGTATCCAAACTAGTATGGAGCAGTACTTC. Full variable domain (rest looked up from reference TRBV19 and TRBJ2-7): DGGITQSPKYLFRKEGQNVTLSCEQNLNHDAMYWYRQDPGQGLRLIYYSQIVNDFQKGDIAEGYSVSREKKESFPLTVTSAQKNPTAFYLCASSIQTSMEQYFGPGTRLTVT.

This clone was counted once. The chain couples TRBV6-1 to TRBJ1-1; tentatively, D is TRBD1 (5 bases). The CDR3 covers 14 residues. Germline V gene lookup returns CDR1 MNHNS and CDR2 SASEGT. V was cut by 3 bases and J by 4 bases, with 12 bases left in between. CDR3 nucleotide sequence: TGTGCCAGCAGTGACAGGCCGGGGGGCACTGAAGCTTTCTTT. Translating gives CASSDRPGGTEAFF.

There are a few counts of this clone. V and J are TRBV5-5 and TRBJ2-6; possibly TRBD1 for D (6 bases). CDR3 length: 16 amino acids. CDR1 and CDR2 from the germline V gene are SGHKS and YYEKEE (reference sequence). Trimming pared 6 bases from V and 2 bases from J, leaving 15 bases between. As DNA, the CDR3 is TGTGCCAGCAACTATTTAGCAGGGGCTGGGGCCAACGTCCTGACTTTC. Translating gives CASNYLAGAGANVLTF.